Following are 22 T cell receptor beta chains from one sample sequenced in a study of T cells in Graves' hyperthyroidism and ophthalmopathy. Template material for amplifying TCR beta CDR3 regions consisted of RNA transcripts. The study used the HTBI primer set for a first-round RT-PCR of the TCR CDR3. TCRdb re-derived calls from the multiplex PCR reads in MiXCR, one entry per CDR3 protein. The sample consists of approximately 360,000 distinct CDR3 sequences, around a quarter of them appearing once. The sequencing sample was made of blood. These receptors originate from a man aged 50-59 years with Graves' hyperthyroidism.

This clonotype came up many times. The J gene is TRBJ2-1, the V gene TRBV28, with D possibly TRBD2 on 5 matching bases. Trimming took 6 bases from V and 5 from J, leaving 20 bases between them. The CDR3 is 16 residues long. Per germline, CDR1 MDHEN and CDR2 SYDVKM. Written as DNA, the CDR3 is TGTGCCAGCAGCCCAACTAAACGTTTCGGGGACAATGAGCAGTTCTTC. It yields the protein CASSPTKRFGDNEQFF.

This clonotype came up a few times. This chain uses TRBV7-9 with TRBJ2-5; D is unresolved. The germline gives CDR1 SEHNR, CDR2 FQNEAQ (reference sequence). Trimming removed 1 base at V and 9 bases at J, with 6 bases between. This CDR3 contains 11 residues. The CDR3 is CASSLGQSQYF. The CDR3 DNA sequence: TGTGCCAGCAGCTTAGGGCAGTCCCAGTACTTC.

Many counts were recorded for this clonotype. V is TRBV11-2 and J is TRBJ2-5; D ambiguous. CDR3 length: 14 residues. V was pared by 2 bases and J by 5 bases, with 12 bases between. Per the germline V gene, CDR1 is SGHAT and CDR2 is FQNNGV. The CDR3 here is CASSLSSQLETQYF. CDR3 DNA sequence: TGTGCCAGCAGCTTATCGTCCCAGTTGGAGACCCAGTACTTC.

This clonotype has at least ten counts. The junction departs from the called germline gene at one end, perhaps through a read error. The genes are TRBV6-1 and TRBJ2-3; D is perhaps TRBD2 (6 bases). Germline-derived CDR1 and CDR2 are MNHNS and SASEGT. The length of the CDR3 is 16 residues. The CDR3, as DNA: TGTGCCAGCAGTCCCCCGCCGGGACTGAGCACATATACGCAGTATTTT. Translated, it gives CASSPPPGLSTYTQYF.

CDR3 nucleotides: TGTGCCAGCAGTCTCGTCGGGACTAGCGGATTAGACACCTACAATGAGCAGTTCTTC. Translating gives CASSLVGTSGLDTYNEQFF. V and J are TRBV27 and TRBJ2-1; TRBD2 matches 11 bases. After removal of 5 bases from V and 2 bases from J, the junction contained 14 bases not matched to a gene. The germline V gene encodes CDR1 MNHEY and CDR2 SMNVEV (reference sequence). This CDR3 has 19 amino acids.

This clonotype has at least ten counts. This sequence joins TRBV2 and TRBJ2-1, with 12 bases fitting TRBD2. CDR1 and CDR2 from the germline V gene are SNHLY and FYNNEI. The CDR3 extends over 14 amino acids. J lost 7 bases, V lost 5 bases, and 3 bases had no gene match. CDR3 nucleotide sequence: TGTGCCAGCAGTCGACTAGCGGGAGATAATGAGCAGTTCTTC. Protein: CASSRLAGDNEQFF.

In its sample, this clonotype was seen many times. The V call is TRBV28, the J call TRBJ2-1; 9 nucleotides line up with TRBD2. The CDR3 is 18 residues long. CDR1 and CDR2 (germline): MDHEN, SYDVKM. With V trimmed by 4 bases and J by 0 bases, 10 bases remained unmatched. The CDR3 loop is CASSWDGVSGSSYNEQFF. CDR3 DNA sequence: TGTGCCAGCAGTTGGGACGGCGTTAGCGGGAGCTCCTACAATGAGCAGTTCTTC.

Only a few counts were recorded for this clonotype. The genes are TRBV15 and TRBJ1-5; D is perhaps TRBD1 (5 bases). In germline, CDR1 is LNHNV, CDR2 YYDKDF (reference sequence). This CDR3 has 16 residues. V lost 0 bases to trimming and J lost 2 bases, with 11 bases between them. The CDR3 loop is CATSRDSGIRNQPQHF. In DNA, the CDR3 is TGTGCCACCAGCAGAGATTCAGGGATTCGCAATCAGCCCCAGCATTTT.

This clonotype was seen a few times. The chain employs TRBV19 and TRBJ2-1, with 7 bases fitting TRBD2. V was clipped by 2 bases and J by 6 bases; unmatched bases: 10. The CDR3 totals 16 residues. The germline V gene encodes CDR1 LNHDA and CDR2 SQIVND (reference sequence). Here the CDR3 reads CASSIRSSGNINEQFF. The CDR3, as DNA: TGTGCCAGTAGTATACGGTCCAGCGGGAATATCAATGAGCAGTTCTTC.

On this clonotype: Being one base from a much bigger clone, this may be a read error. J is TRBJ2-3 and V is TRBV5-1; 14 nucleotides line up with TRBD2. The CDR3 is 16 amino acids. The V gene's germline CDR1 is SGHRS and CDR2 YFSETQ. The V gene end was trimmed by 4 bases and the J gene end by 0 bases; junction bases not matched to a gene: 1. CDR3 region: CASSRLAGGSTDTQYF. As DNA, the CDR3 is TGCGCCAGCAGCCGACTAGCGGGAGGGAGCACAGATACGCAGTATTTT.

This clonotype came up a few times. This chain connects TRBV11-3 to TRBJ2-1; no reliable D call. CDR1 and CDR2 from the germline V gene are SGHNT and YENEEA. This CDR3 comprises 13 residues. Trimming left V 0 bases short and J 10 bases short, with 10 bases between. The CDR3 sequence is CASSLDPLGEQFF. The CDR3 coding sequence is TGTGCCAGCAGCTTAGATCCCCTGGGGGAGCAGTTCTTC. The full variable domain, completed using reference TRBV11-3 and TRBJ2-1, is EAGVVQSPRYKIIEKKQPVAFWCNPISGHNTLYWYLQNLGQGPELLIRYENEEAVDDSQLPKDRFSAERLKGVDSTLKIQPAELGDSAVYLCASSLDPLGEQFFGPGTRLTVL.

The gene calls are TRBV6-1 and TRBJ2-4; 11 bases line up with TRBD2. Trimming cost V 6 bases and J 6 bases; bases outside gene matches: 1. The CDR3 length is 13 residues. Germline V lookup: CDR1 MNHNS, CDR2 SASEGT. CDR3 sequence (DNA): TGTGCCAGCAGCGGGACTAGCGGAAACATTCAGTACTTC. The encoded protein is CASSGTSGNIQYF.

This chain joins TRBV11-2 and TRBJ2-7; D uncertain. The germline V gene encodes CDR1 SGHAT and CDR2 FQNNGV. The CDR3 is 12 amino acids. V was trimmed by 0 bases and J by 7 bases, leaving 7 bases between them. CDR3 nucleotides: TGTGCCAGCAGCTTAGATCGGCGAGAGCAGTACTTC. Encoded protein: CASSLDRREQYF.

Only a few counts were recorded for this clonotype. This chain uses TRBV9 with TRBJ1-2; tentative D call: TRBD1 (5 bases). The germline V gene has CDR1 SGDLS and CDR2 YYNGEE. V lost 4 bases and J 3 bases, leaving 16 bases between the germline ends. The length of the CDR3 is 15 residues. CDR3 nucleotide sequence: TGTGCCAGCAGCAAACGGGACCCCGGGGACTATGGCTACACCTTC. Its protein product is CASSKRDPGDYGYTF.

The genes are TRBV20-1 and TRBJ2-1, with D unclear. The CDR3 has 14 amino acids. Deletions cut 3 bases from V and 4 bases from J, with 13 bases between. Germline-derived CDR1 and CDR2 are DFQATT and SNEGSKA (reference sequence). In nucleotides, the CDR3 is TGCAGTGCTAGTCCCACAGACCGATACAATGAGCAGTTCTTC. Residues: CSASPTDRYNEQFF.

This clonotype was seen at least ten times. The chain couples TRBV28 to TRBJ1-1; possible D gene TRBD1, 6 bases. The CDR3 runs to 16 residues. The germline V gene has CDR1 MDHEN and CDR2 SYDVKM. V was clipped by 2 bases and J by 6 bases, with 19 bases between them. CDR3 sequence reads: CASSLAGGEIIPEAFF. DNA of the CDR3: TGTGCCAGCAGTTTAGCTGGGGGCGAGATTATCCCTGAAGCTTTCTTT.

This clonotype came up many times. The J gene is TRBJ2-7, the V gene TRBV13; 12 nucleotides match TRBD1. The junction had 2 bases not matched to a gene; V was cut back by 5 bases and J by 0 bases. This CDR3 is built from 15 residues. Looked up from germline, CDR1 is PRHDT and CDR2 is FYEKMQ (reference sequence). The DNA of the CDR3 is TGTGCCAGCAGCCCGGGACAGGGGGCCTCCTACGAGCAGTACTTC. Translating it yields CASSPGQGASYEQYF.

As DNA, the CDR3 is TGTGCCAGCAGCTCGAGGACAGATCTAGCCAAAAACATTCAGTACTTC. This sequence encodes CASSSRTDLAKNIQYF. The rearrangement links TRBV5-4 to TRBJ2-4; possible D gene TRBD1, 6 bases. This CDR3 contains 16 residues. V shed 3 bases and J shed 0 bases, with 13 bases lying between them. Germline V gene sequence: CDR1 SGHNT, CDR2 YYREEE (reference sequence). Complete variable domain (other parts from reference TRBV5-4 and TRBJ2-4): ETGVTQSPTHLIKTRGQQVTLRCSSQSGHNTVSWYQQALGQGPQFIFQYYREEENGRGNFPPRFSGLQFPNYSSELNVNALELDDSALYLCASSSRTDLAKNIQYFGAGTRLSVL.

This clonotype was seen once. The CDR3 is CASSLLGVRSGANVLTF. CDR3 DNA: TGTGCCAGTAGTCTCCTCGGGGTCCGCTCTGGGGCCAACGTCCTGACTTTC. V gene TRBV19 combines with J gene TRBJ2-6; weak D call: TRBD2 (5 bases). Trimming shortened V by 5 bases and J by 0 bases, and 14 bases separated the two germline ends. CDR1 is LNHDA, CDR2 SQIVND, per germline (reference sequence). CDR3 length equals 17 residues.

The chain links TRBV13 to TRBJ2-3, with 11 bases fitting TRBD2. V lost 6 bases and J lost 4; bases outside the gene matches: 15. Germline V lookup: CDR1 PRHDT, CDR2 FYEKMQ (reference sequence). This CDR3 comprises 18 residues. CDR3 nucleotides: TGTGCCAGCAGATCTCGACTAGCGGGACTTTCATGGGCAGATACGCAGTATTTT. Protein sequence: CASRSRLAGLSWADTQYF.

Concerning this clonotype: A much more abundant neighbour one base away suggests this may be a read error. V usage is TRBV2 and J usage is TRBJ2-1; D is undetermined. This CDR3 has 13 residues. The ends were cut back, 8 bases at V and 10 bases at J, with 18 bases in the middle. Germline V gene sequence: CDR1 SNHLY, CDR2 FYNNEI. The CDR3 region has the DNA TGTGCCAGCGGTGGACGGATGGACGACGAGCAGTTCTTC. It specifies CASGGRMDDEQFF.

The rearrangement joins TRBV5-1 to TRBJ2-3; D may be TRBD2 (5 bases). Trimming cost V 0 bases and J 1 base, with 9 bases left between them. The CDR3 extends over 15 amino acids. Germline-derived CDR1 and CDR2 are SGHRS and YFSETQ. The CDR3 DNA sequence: TGCGCCAGCAGCTTGGCCCCAGCGGGCACAGATACGCAGTATTTT. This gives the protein CASSLAPAGTDTQYF.